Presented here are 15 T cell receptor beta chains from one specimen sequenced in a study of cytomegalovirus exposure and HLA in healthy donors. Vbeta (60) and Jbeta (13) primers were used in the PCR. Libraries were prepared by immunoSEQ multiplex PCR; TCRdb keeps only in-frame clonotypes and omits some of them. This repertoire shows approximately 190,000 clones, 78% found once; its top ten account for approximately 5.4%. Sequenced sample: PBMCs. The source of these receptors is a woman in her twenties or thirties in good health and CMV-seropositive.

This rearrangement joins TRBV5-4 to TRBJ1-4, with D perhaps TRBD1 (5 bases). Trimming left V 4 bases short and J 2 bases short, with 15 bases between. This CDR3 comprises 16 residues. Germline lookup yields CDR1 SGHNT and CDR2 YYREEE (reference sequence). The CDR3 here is CASSKKDKGTNEKLFF. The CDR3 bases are TGTGCCAGCAGCAAAAAAGACAAGGGGACTAATGAAAAACTGTTTTTT.

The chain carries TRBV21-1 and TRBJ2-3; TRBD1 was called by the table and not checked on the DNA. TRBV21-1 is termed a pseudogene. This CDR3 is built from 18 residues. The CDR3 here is CASSKALWDRRSTDTQYF. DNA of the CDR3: TGTGCCAGCAGCAAAGCGCTTTGGGACAGAAGGAGCACAGATACGCAGTATTTT.

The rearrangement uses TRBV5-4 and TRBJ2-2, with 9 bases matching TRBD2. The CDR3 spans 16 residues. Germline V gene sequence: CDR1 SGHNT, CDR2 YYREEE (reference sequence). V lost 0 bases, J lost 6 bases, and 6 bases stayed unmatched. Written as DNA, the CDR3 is TGTGCCAGCAGCTTGGGTGGCGGGGGGGCCCCCGGGGAGCTGTTTTTT. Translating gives CASSLGGGGAPGELFF.

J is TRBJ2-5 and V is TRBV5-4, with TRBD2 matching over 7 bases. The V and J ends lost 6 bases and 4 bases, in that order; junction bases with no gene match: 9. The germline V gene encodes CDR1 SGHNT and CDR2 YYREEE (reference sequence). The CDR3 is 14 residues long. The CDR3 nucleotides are TGTGCCAGCAACTCAGCGGGAAGGGGAGAGACCCAGTACTTC. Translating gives CASNSAGRGETQYF.

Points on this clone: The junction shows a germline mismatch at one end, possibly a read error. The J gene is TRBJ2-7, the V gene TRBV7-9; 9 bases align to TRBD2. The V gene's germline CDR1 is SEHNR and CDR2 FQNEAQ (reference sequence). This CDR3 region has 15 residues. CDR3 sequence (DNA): TGTTCCAGCAGCCCCAAGCGGGAGGCTCGCTACGAGCAGTACTTC. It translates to CSSSPKREARYEQYF.

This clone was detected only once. The DNA of the CDR3 is TGTGCCAGCAGCCTCGGGACTAGCGGGATTTATGTTACGCAGTATTTT. Protein product: CASSLGTSGIYVTQYF. The chain has TRBV14 and TRBJ2-3; 13 nucleotides align to TRBD2. This CDR3 has 16 amino acids. The germline V gene has CDR1 SGHDN and CDR2 FVKESK. The ends lost 4 bases at V and 8 bases at J; junction bases unmatched: 9.

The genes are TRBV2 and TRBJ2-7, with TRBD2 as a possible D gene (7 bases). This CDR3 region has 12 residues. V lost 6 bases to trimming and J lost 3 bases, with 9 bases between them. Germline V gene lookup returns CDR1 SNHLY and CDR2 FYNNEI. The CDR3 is CASRGGVYEQYF. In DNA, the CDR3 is TGTGCCAGCAGAGGGGGGGTCTACGAGCAGTACTTC. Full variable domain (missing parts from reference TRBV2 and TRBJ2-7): EPEVTQTPSHQVTQMGQEVILRCVPISNHLYFYWYRQILGQKVEFLVSFYNNEISEKSEIFDDQFSVERPDGSNFTLKIRSTKLEDSAMYFCASRGGVYEQYFGPGTRLTVT.

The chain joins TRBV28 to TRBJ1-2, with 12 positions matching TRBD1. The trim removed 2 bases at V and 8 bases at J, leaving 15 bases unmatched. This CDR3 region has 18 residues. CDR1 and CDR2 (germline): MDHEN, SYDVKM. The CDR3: CASSLTGYGTGGAGGYTF. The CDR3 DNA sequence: TGTGCCAGCAGTTTAACAGGCTACGGGACAGGGGGCGCGGGAGGCTACACCTTC.

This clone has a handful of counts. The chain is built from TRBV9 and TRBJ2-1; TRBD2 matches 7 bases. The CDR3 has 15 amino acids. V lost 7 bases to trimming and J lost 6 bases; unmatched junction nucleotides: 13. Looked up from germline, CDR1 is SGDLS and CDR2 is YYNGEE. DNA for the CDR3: TGTGCCAGCTCCATAAGCGTAGCGGGTGGCAATGAGCAGTTCTTC. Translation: CASSISVAGGNEQFF.

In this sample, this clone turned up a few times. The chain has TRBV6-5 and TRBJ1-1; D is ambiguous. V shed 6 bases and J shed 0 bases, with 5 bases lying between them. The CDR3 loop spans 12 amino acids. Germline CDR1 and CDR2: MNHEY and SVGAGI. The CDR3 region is CASRSVNTEAFF. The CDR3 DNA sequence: TGTGCCAGCAGGTCCGTGAACACTGAAGCTTTCTTT.

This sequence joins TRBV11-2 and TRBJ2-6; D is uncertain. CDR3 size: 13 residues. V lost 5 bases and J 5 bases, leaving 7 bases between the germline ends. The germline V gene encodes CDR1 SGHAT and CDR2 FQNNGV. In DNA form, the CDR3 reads TGTGCCAGCAGCCACATCCGGGCCAACGTCCTGACTTTC. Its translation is CASSHIRANVLTF.

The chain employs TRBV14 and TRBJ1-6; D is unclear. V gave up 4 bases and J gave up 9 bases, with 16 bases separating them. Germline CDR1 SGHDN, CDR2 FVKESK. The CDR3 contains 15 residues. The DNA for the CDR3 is TGTGCCAGCAGCCCTAATGTCGGGGTAGTTTCACCCCTCCACTTT. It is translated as CASSPNVGVVSPLHF.

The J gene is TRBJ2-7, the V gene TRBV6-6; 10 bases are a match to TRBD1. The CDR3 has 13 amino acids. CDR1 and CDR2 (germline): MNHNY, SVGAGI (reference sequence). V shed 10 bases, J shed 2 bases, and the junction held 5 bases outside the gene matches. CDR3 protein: CATGTGVAYEQYF. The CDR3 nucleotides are TGTGCCACGGGGACAGGGGTTGCCTACGAGCAGTACTTC.

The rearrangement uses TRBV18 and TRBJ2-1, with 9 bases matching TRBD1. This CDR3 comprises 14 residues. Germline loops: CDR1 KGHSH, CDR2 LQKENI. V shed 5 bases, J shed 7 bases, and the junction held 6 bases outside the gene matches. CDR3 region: CASSSGTGTNEQFF. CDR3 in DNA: TGTGCCAGCTCATCCGGGACAGGGACAAATGAGCAGTTCTTC.

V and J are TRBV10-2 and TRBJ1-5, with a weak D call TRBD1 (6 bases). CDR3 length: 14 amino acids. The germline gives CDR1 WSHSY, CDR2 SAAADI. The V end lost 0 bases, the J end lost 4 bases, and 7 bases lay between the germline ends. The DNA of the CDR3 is TGCGCCAGCAGTGAGTCGGACAGAAATCAGCCCCAGCATTTT. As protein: CASSESDRNQPQHF.